This is a list of T cell receptor beta chains from one sample in a study of regulatory T cells in long-lasting Graves disease. Each CDR3 protein gets one entry after TCRdb re-called the multiplex PCR reads with MiXCR. The sample carries about 320,000 distinct CDR3 sequences, more than 15% recorded once. Sequencing used peripheral blood mononuclear cells (PBMCs), obtained at new diagnosis, from a patient treated with antithyroid drugs. The receptors were sampled from a female donor with Graves disease. Each CDR3 is given with its conserved first and last residue. A D gene is named only where the DNA matches it firmly. Size tells how often a clone was seen (once, few, many) or the class of an expanded clone, and some rows leave it out.

j_call | v_call | clone_size | cdr3_length | d_call | cdr3_aa | cdr3_nt
TRBJ2-7 | TRBV7-2 | many | 16 | TRBD2 | CASSPDWEAGNYEQYF | TGTGCCAGCAGCCCCGATTGGGAAGCGGGGAACTACGAGCAGTACTTC
TRBJ2-7 | TRBV2 | once | 16 | NA | CASIGTEHLLSYEQYF | TGTGCCAGCATAGGAACAGAACATCTCCTTTCCTACGAGCAGTACTTC
TRBJ1-1 | TRBV14 | NA | 13 | NA | CASSQAAATEAFF | TGTGCCAGCAGCCAAGCCGCAGCGACTGAAGCTTTCTTT
TRBJ2-2 | TRBV12-3/TRBV12-4 | many | 17 | NA | CASSSPRGGPGTGELFF | TGTGCCAGCAGTTCACCTAGGGGGGGTCCAGGGACCGGGGAGCTGTTTTTT
TRBJ1-1 | TRBV4-1 | NA | 16 | NA | CASSHRGEIMNTEAFF | TGCGCCAGCAGCCACAGGGGTGAGATCATGAACACTGAAGCTTTCTTT
TRBJ2-3 | TRBV12-3/TRBV12-4 | many | 15 | NA | CASSQQGGGTDTQYF | TGTGCCAGCAGCCAACAGGGGGGGGGCACAGATACGCAGTATTTT
TRBJ1-6 | TRBV28 | many | 15 | NA | CATRPGTALNSPLHF | TGTGCCACCCGCCCCGGGACGGCCCTTAATTCACCCCTCCACTTT
TRBJ1-1 | TRBV12-3/TRBV12-4 | many | 11 | NA | CASSPPGKAFF | TGTGCCAGCAGCCCACCCGGTAAAGCTTTCTTT
TRBJ2-2 | TRBV5-1 | NA | 16 | TRBD2 | CASSTLTSGGTGELFF | TGCGCCAGCAGCACCCTGACTAGCGGGGGCACCGGGGAGCTGTTTTTT
TRBJ2-3 | TRBV7-3 | many | 13 | NA | CASGVGVLDTQYF | TGTGCCAGCGGTGTGGGGGTTCTAGATACGCAGTATTTT
TRBJ2-1 | TRBV10-3 | many | 18 | TRBD2 | CAISEYSGTSGSRDEQFF | TGTGCCATCAGCGAATATTCCGGGACTAGCGGGAGTAGGGATGAGCAGTTCTTC
TRBJ1-5 | TRBV7-9 | few | 14 | NA | CASSPGSSDQPQHF | TGTGCCAGCAGCCCAGGGAGTTCCGATCAGCCCCAGCATTTT
TRBJ1-3 | TRBV3-1 | many | 13 | NA | CASSDRSGNTIYF | TGTGCCAGCTCCGACAGGAGTGGAAACACCATATATTTT
TRBJ2-7 | TRBV5-1 | many | 15 | TRBD2 | CASRLTSGAYYEQYF | TGCGCCAGCAGGTTGACTAGCGGAGCTTATTACGAGCAGTACTTC
TRBJ1-1 | TRBV5-6 | many | 15 | NA | CASSLAGRQDTEAFF | TGTGCCAGCAGCTTGGCCGGTAGGCAGGACACTGAAGCTTTCTTT
TRBJ2-7 | TRBV18 | many | 16 | TRBD1 | CASSPPGTGGPYEQYF | TGTGCCAGCTCACCCCCCGGGACAGGGGGGCCCTACGAGCAGTACTTC
TRBJ2-1 | TRBV20-1 | NA | 12 | NA | CSASDGGNEQFF | TGCAGTGCCTCAGATGGGGGAAATGAGCAGTTCTTC
TRBJ2-5 | TRBV7-6 | NA | 11 | TRBD2 | CASRREGTQYF | TGTGCCAGTCGGAGGGAGGGGACCCAGTACTTC
TRBJ1-5 | TRBV28 | many | 15 | NA | CASIDTGGGNQPQHF | TGTGCCAGCATCGACACGGGAGGTGGCAATCAGCCCCAGCATTTT
TRBJ2-1 | TRBV12-3/TRBV12-4 | NA | 15 | TRBD1 | CASGLGQGGDNEQFF | TGTGCCAGCGGCCTGGGACAGGGAGGGGACAATGAGCAGTTCTTC
TRBJ2-1 | TRBV28 | many | 16 | TRBD2 | CASSSTEREIYNEQFF | TGTGCCAGCAGTTCCACCGAGCGGGAGATTTACAATGAGCAGTTCTTC
TRBJ2-7 | TRBV20-1 | once | 15 | TRBD1 | CSASLVGQGPYEQYF | TGCAGTGCTAGTCTAGTTGGACAGGGTCCCTACGAGCAGTACTTC
TRBJ2-7 | TRBV4-2 | NA | 17 | TRBD1 | CASSQDPQGANSYEQYF | TGTGCCAGCAGCCAAGATCCACAGGGGGCAAACTCCTACGAGCAGTACTTC
TRBJ2-7 | TRBV24-1 | many | 16 | NA | CATSVCRVTATYEQYF | TGTGCCACCAGTGTCTGCAGGGTGACGGCTACCTACGAGCAGTACTTC
TRBJ2-7 | TRBV20-1 | many | 13 | TRBD1 | CSAPDRASYEQYF | TGCAGTGCTCCGGACAGGGCCTCCTACGAGCAGTACTTC
TRBJ2-1 | TRBV28 | many | 15 | TRBD1 | CASSLRDRGDNEQFF | TGTGCCAGCAGTTTAAGGGACAGGGGCGACAATGAGCAGTTCTTC
TRBJ2-1 | TRBV20-1 | many | 17 | NA | CSARDHGSDYMRNEQFF | TGCAGTGCTAGAGATCATGGTAGCGACTACATGAGGAATGAGCAGTTCTTC
TRBJ1-4 | TRBV28 | many | 14 | NA | CASSKGGRGEKLFF | TGTGCCAGCTCCAAGGGGGGAAGGGGGGAAAAACTGTTTTTT
TRBJ1-2 | TRBV6-2/TRBV6-3 | few | 11 | NA | CASSQGRGYTF | TGTGCCAGCAGCCAAGGGAGAGGCTACACCTTC
TRBJ1-4 | TRBV19 | many | 16 | TRBD1 | CASSIGGGRENEKLFF | TGTGCCAGTAGTATAGGAGGGGGCAGAGAGAATGAAAAACTGTTTTTT
TRBJ2-1 | TRBV28 | many | 21 | NA | CASSLRPSYAVYAKVYNEQFF | TGTGCCAGCAGTTTAAGACCCTCTTACGCGGTCTACGCGAAGGTCTACAATGAGCAGTTCTTC
TRBJ2-3 | TRBV5-1 | many | 14 | TRBD2 | CASRASGTTDTQYF | TGCGCCAGCAGGGCTAGCGGGACCACAGATACGCAGTATTTT
TRBJ2-7 | TRBV12-3/TRBV12-4 | NA | 14 | TRBD2 | CASSPGLAPYEQHF | TGTGCCAGCAGCCCCGGACTAGCGCCCTACGAGCAGCACTTC
TRBJ2-7 | TRBV3-1 | many | 15 | NA | CASSPDTGRGYEQYF | TGTGCCAGCAGCCCAGATACAGGGAGAGGCTACGAGCAGTACTTC
TRBJ2-1 | TRBV6-2/TRBV6-3 | few | 14 | NA | CASSYRVAHNEQFF | TGTGCCAGCAGTTACAGGGTGGCCCACAATGAGCAGTTCTTC
TRBJ2-1 | TRBV18 | NA | 16 | NA | CASSPKRGVSYNEQFF | TGTGCCAGCTCACCAAAAAGGGGCGTCTCCTACAATGAGCAGTTCTTC
TRBJ2-7 | TRBV28 | many | 15 | NA | CASSRPDNPNYEQYF | TGTGCCAGCAGCCGTCCGGACAACCCAAACTACGAGCAGTACTTC
TRBJ2-2 | TRBV19 | NA | 14 | TRBD1 | CATERTGSTGELFF | TGTGCCACCGAACGGACAGGTAGCACCGGGGAGCTGTTTTTT
TRBJ1-1 | TRBV2 | NA | 13 | NA | CASSLRDSFYAFF | TGTGCCAGCAGTCTCCGAGACAGTTTTTACGCTTTCTTT
TRBJ1-4 | TRBV5-6 | few | 16 | NA | CASSLGSGGAYEKLFF | TGTGCCAGCAGCTTGGGTTCCGGCGGAGCTTATGAAAAACTGTTTTTT
TRBJ2-1 | TRBV7-9 | many | 14 | TRBD2 | CASSSGTKLNEQFF | TGTGCCAGCAGCTCCGGGACTAAGTTAAATGAGCAGTTCTTC
TRBJ2-5 | TRBV11-3 | few | 13 | NA | CASSYPDAETQYF | TGTGCCAGCAGTTACCCCGATGCAGAGACCCAGTACTTC
TRBJ2-7 | TRBV19 | many | 15 | TRBD1 | CASSSGTGVSYEQYF | TGTGCCAGCAGTTCCGGGACAGGTGTCTCCTACGAGCAGTACTTC
TRBJ2-2 | TRBV11-3 | NA | 11 | NA | CASCGAGELFF | TGTGCCAGCTGCGGTGCCGGGGAGCTGTTTTTT
TRBJ2-1 | TRBV24-1 | few | 16 | NA | CATSDLGETSYNEQFF | TGTGCCACCAGTGATTTGGGGGAAACCTCCTACAATGAGCAGTTCTTC
TRBJ2-6 | TRBV12-3/TRBV12-4 | many | 15 | TRBD1 | CASSTGGGGANVLTF | TGTGCCAGCAGTACAGGGGGCGGTGGGGCCAACGTCCTGACTTTC